This note documents a single TCR beta chain sequence. The record originates from a study of blood T cell repertoires in COVID-19. There are 15 residues in the CDR3. Germline CDR1 and CDR2: MNHEY and SVGEGT. V lost 3 bases, J lost 10 bases, and 18 bases lay in between. Authors' data handling: Amplification of reference gene primers provided the estimated nucleated cell counts. The assay was immunoSEQ multiplex PCR, and TCRdb's table has in-frame clones only and misses some. The DNA was the basis for D and trimming; V, J and clone size are from that table. Of around 220,000 clones listed, roughly 87% were seen once; the top ten hold 1.9%.

The clonotype comes from a man between 35 and 55 years old with active or convalescent COVID-19. The sequencing input was peripheral blood. This chain links TRBV6-2 or TRBV6-3 with TRBJ1-4; no firm D call. CDR3 nucleotides: TGTGCCAGCAGTTATGGAGTGGCAGCTGAAGGAAAACTGTTTTTT. Translated, it gives CASSYGVAAEGKLFF.